This TCR beta chain was obtained from a study of immune evolution from preneoplasia to lung adenocarcinoma. TCRdb's copy holds only in-frame clones and misses some; the assay was immunoSEQ multiplex PCR. The sample includes some 850 clones, 84% of them seen just once. Study results and caveats: Clonality was highest in normal lung, lower in later-stage lesions apparently. Top clone share appeared to fall from AAH through AIS, MIA, adenocarcinoma.

The CDR3 length is 15 residues. V lost 6 bases and J lost 9; bases outside the gene matches: 5. CDR1 is MNHNS and CDR2 is SASEGT in the germline V gene. H&E slides confirmed each diagnosis, reviewed by two pathologists independently. Nucleic acids came from premalignant or tumor cells enriched by macro-dissection. In its sample, this clone was seen a few times. Its target is not known. The chain employs TRBV6-1 and TRBJ2-1; TRBD2 aligns across 16 bases. Material: FFPE atypical adenomatous hyperplasia tissue from the lung. Regarding subset: atypical adenomatous hyperplasia (AAH), lung preneoplasia. This receptor was taken from an older person with lung adenocarcinoma. For the CDR3, the DNA is TGTGCCAGCAGGGTGGGACTAGCGGGAGGGGTTGAGCAGTTCTTC. This translates into CASRVGLAGGVEQFF.